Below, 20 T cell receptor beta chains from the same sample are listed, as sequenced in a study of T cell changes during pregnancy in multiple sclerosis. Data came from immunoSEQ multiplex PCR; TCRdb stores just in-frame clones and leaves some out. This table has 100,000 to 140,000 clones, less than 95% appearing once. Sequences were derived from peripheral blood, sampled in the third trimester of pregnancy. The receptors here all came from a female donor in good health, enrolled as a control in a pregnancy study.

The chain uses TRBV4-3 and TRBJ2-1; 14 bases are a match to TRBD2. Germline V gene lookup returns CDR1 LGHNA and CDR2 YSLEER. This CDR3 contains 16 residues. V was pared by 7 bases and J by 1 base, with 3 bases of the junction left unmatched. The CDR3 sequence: CASTRTSGGSYNEQFF. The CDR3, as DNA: TGCGCCAGCACTAGGACTAGCGGGGGGTCCTACAATGAGCAGTTCTTC.

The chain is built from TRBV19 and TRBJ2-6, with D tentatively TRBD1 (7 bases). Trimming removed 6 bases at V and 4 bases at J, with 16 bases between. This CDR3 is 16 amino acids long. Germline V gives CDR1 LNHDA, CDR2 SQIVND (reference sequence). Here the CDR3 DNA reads TGTGCCAGTAGCGGAGGGGGCCTTAAGGGGGCCAACGTCCTGACTTTC. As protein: CASSGGGLKGANVLTF.

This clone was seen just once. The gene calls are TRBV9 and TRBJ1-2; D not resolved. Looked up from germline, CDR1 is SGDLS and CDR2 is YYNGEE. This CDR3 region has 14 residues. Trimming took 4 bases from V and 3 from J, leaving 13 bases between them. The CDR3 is CASSIGGAHYGYTF. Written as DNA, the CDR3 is TGTGCCAGCAGCATTGGCGGCGCCCACTATGGCTACACCTTC.

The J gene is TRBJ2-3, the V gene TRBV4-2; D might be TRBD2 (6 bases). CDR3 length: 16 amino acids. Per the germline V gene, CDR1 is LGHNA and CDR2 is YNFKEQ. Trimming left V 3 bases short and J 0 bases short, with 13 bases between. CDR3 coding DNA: TGTGCCAGCAGCCATGGCGATGCGGGGAGCACAGATACGCAGTATTTT. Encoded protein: CASSHGDAGSTDTQYF.

The CDR3 spells CASGGTVNSPLHF. CDR3 coding DNA: TGTGCCAGTGGGGGGACAGTCAATTCACCCCTCCACTTT. The genes are TRBV19 and TRBJ1-6; 7 bases agree with TRBD1. After removal of 8 bases from V and 7 bases from J, the junction contained 5 bases not matched to a gene. Per the germline V gene, CDR1 is LNHDA and CDR2 is SQIVND (reference sequence). The CDR3 length is 13 residues. Supplemented by reference TRBV19 and TRBJ1-6, the full variable domain reads DGGITQSPKYLFRKEGQNVTLSCEQNLNHDAMYWYRQDPGQGLRLIYYSQIVNDFQKGDIAEGYSVSREKKESFPLTVTSAQKNPTAFYLCASGGTVNSPLHFGNGTRLTVT.

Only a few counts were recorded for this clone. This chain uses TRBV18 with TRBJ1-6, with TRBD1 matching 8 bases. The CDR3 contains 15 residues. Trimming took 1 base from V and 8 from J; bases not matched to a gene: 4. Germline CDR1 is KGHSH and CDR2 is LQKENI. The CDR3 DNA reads TGTGCCAGCTCACCACTTCAGACAGGGGATTCACCCCTCCACTTT. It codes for CASSPLQTGDSPLHF.

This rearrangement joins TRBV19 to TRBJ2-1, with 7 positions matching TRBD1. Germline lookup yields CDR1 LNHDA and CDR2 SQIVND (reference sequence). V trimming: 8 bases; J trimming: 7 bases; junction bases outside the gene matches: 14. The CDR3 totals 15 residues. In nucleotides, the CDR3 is TGTGCCAGTCGAATCGACAGGGTTACCCTTAATGAGCAGTTCTTC. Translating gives CASRIDRVTLNEQFF.

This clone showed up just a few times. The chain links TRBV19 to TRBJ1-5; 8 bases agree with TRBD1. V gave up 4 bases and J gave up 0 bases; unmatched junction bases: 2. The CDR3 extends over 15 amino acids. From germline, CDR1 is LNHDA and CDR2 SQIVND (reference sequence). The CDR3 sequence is CASSTGGYSNQPQHF. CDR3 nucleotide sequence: TGTGCCAGTAGTACAGGGGGCTATAGCAATCAGCCCCAGCATTTT.

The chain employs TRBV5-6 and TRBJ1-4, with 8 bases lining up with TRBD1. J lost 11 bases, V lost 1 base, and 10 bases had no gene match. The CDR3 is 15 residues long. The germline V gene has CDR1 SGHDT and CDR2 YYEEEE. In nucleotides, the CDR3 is TGTGCCAGCAGCTTGCCGTCAGGGGGCTCTGACAAACTGTTTTTT. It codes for CASSLPSGGSDKLFF.

CDR3 coding DNA: TGTGCCATCAGTTCTCACAGGGTGGTCTCGGACACCGGGGAGCTGTTTTTT. Translation: CAISSHRVVSDTGELFF. The J gene is TRBJ2-2, the V gene TRBV10-3; D might be TRBD1 (6 bases). With 5 bases removed from V and 3 bases from J, the gap between germline ends came to 19 bases. The germline gives CDR1 ENHRY, CDR2 SYGVKD. The CDR3 sequence is 17 residues long.

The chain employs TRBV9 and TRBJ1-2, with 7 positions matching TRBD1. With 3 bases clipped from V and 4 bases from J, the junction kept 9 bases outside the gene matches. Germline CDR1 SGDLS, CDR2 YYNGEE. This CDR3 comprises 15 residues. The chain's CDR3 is CASSEGGDRPYGYTF. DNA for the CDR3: TGTGCCAGCAGCGAGGGTGGGGACAGACCCTATGGCTACACCTTC.

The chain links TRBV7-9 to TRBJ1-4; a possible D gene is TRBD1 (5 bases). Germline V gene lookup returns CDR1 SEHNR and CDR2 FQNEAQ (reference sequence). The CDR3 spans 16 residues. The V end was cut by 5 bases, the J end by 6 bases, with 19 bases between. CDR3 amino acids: CASSLSAGTQYEKLFF. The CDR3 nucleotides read TGTGCCAGCAGCCTCAGTGCTGGGACTCAGTATGAAAAACTGTTTTTT.

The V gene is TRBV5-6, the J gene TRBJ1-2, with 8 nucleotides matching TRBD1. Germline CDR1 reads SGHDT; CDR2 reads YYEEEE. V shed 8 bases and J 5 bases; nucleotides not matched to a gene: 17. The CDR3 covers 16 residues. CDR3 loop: CASFTPTGTGGYGYTF. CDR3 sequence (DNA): TGTGCCAGTTTCACTCCGACCGGGACAGGAGGATATGGCTACACCTTC.

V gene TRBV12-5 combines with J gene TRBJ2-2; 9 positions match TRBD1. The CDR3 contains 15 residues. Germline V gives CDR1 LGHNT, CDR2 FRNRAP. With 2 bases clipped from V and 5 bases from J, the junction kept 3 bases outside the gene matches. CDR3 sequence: CASGLRDRATGELFF. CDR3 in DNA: TGTGCTAGTGGTTTGCGGGACAGGGCTACCGGGGAGCTGTTTTTT.

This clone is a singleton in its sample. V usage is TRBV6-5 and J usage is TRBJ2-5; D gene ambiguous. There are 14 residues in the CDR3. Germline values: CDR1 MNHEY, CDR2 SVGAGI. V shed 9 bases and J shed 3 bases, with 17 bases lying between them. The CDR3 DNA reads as TGTGCCAGTCTCTACTATGGAACTGAAGAGACCCAGTACTTC. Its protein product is CASLYYGTEETQYF.

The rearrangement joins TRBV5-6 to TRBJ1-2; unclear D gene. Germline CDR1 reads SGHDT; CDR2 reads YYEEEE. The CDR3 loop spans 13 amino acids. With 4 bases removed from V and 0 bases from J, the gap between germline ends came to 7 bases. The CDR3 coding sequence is TGTGCCAGCAGCATCCAGGCTAACTATGGCTACACCTTC. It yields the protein CASSIQANYGYTF.

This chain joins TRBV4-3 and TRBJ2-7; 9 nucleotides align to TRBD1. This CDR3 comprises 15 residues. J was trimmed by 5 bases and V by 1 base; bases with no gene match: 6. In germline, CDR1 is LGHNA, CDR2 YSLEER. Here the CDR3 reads CASSQGTGDSNEQYF. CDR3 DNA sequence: TGCGCCAGCAGCCAAGGGACAGGGGATTCTAACGAGCAGTACTTC.

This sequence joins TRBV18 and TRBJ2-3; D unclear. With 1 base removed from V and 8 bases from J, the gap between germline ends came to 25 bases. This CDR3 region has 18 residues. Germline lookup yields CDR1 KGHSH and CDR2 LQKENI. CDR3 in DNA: TGTGCCAGCTCACCACGGTTGACCCAGGTACACGTTGACGGTACGCAGTATTTT. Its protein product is CASSPRLTQVHVDGTQYF.

The CDR3 protein is CASSLPGGYTEAFF. The CDR3 DNA sequence: TGTGCCAGCAGCCTTCCTGGGGGGTACACTGAAGCTTTCTTT. This rearrangement joins TRBV5-6 to TRBJ1-1; weak D call: TRBD1 (5 bases). Between the trimmed V and J ends, which lost 4 bases and 3 bases, there was a span of 13 bases. This CDR3 region has 14 residues. The V gene's germline CDR1 is SGHDT and CDR2 YYEEEE.

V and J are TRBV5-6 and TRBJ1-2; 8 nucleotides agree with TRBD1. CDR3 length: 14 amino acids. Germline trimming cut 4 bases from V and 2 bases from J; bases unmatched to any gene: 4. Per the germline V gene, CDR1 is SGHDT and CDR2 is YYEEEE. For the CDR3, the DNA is TGTGCCAGCAGCCGGGACAGGAGAAACTATGGCTACACCTTC. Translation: CASSRDRRNYGYTF.